This TCR beta chain comes out of a study of T cells in Graves' hyperthyroidism and ophthalmopathy. The V gene lost 5 bases and the J gene lost 3 bases, with 14 bases spanning the gap. The CDR3 spans 14 residues. From germline, CDR1 is SEHNR and CDR2 FQNEAQ (reference sequence). Amplification targeted TCR beta CDR3 regions from RNA transcripts. First-round RT-PCR of the TCR CDR3 relied on the HTBI primer set. In TCRdb, the multiplex PCR reads were re-called with MiXCR into one record per CDR3 protein. In the table there are hundreds of thousands of distinct CDR3 sequences, approximately 44% of which are singletons.

This sequence joins TRBV7-9 and TRBJ2-7; D might be TRBD1 (5 bases). The sample comprised peripheral blood or thyroid tissue (not recorded which). This clonotype was sampled from a woman younger than 35 with Graves' hyperthyroidism. As DNA, the CDR3 is TGTGCCAGCAGCCCTAGGGAAAGGGGCTACGAGCAGTACTTC. Protein: CASSPRERGYEQYF.